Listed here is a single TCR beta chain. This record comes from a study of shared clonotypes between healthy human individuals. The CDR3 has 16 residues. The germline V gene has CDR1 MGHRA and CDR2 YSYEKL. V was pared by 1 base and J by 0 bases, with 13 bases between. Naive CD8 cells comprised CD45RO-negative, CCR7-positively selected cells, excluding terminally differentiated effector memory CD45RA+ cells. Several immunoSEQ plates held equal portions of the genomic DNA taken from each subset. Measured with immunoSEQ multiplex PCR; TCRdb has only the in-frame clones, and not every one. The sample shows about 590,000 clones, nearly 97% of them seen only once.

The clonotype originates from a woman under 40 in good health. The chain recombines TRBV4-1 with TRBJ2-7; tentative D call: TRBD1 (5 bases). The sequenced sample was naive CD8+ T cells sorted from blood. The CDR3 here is CASSQGGLTSSYEQYF. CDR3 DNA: TGCGCCAGCAGCCAAGGGGGCCTTACGAGCTCCTACGAGCAGTACTTC.